This entry is about one T cell receptor beta chain. What it binds is unknown. Sorted-subset replicate PCRs used 200 ng of genomic DNA. This amount corresponded to about 30,000 T cell genomes. The table came from immunoSEQ multiplex PCR; TCRdb's copy has only in-frame clones and leaves some out. There are 1.4 million to 1.5 million clones in the sample; roughly 96% occur only once, and more than 0.9% lies in the top ten. The sample comes from a study of shared clonotypes between healthy human individuals. Study-level information: Researchers assigned three CD4 naive, three CD4 memory, two CD8 naive and one CD8 memory plate to each donor.

Study-level results: Roughly 5% of naive CD4 clonotypes were shared across several donors.

CDR3 length: 18 amino acids. The V gene end was trimmed by 1 base and the J gene end by 2 bases; junction bases not matched to a gene: 12. Germline CDR1 is SGHVS and CDR2 is FNYEAQ. The authors divided CD4+ cells into CD45RA+ naive and CD45RA-negative memory subsets. This chain connects TRBV7-6 to TRBJ2-7; TRBD2 matches at 9 bases. This TCR was recovered from a man aged 30-40 years in good health. The sample consisted of naive CD4+ T cells sorted from blood. Subset reported: CD45RA+ positively selected. CDR3 DNA: TGTGCCAGCAGCTTAGTGGGTACGGGGACTAGCTCCCCCTACGAGCAGTACTTC. This encodes CASSLVGTGTSSPYEQYF.